These 29 T cell receptor beta chains originate from one sample sequenced in a study of identical twins. TCRdb itself ran the 5' RACE reads through MiXCR, one entry per CDR3 protein. The sample lists about 240,000 distinct CDR3 sequences; about 7.5% were seen once. In addition, the sample was reused for a study of yellow fever vaccine responses in identical twins.

The sequencing input was CD8+ T cells sorted from blood. These receptors originate from a woman aged 18-35 years in good health.

This rearrangement joins TRBV12-3 or TRBV12-4 to TRBJ2-2, with 7 bases that match TRBD2. This CDR3 is 20 amino acids long. The junction had 20 bases not matched to a gene; V was cut back by 0 bases and J by 7 bases. DNA of the CDR3: TGTGCCAGCAGTTTAGCATTTGCGGGGGACCCTCTCCACATAATCGGGGAGCTGTTTTTT. Translating gives CASSLAFAGDPLHIIGELFF.

This clonotype was seen more than once but under ten times. The V and J genes are TRBV6-5 and TRBJ1-1; 7 bases agree with TRBD1. The CDR3 sequence is 12 residues long. CDR1 is MNHEY, CDR2 SVGAGI, per germline. V gave up 6 bases and J gave up 7 bases; unmatched junction bases: 5. Here the CDR3 DNA reads TGTGCCAGCAGCCAAGACAGGGTTGAAGCTTTCTTT. Amino acids: CASSQDRVEAFF.

This clonotype was seen more than once but under ten times. This sequence joins TRBV29-1 and TRBJ2-2, with D perhaps matching TRBD2 (5 bases). This CDR3 is built from 13 residues. Germline-derived CDR1 and CDR2 are SQVTM and ANQGSEA. V was shortened by 2 bases and J by 7 bases, with 11 bases between the two germline ends. The DNA of the CDR3 is TGCAGCGTTGAAAGGCAGACTAACGGGGAGCTGTTTTTT. Protein product: CSVERQTNGELFF.

This clonotype has more than one count but fewer than ten. The chain is built from TRBV28 and TRBJ2-1; 7 bases match TRBD1. Per the germline V gene, CDR1 is MDHEN and CDR2 is SYDVKM. The ends lost 5 bases at V and 3 bases at J; junction bases unmatched: 10. The CDR3 is 16 residues long. Written as DNA, the CDR3 is TGTGCCAGCAGTCCCCGGACAGGAATTAGCTACAATGAGCAGTTCTTC. It is translated as CASSPRTGISYNEQFF.

J is TRBJ2-6 and V is TRBV29-1, with TRBD2 as a possible D gene (6 bases). V lost 5 bases and J lost 1, with 15 bases in between. There are 16 residues in the CDR3. Germline V gene sequence: CDR1 SQVTM, CDR2 ANQGSEA. This CDR3 is CSVWGELESGANVLTF. In nucleotides, the CDR3 is TGCAGCGTTTGGGGGGAATTGGAGTCTGGGGCCAACGTCCTGACTTTC.

This clonotype showed up just a few times. CDR3: CASSDGPSSGNTIYF. The CDR3 DNA follows: TGTGCCAGCAGTGATGGCCCAAGCTCTGGAAACACCATATATTTT. This chain joins TRBV2 and TRBJ1-3; D not resolved. The ends were cut back, 3 bases at V and 0 bases at J, with 9 bases in the middle. The length of the CDR3 is 15 residues. Looked up from germline, CDR1 is SNHLY and CDR2 is FYNNEI. The complete variable domain, with remaining parts taken from reference TRBV2 and TRBJ1-3, reads EPEVTQTPSHQVTQMGQEVILRCVPISNHLYFYWYRQILGQKVEFLVSFYNNEISEKSEIFDDQFSVERPDGSNFTLKIRSTKLEDSAMYFCASSDGPSSGNTIYFGEGSWLTVV.

This clonotype has a handful of counts. The chain has TRBV6-5 and TRBJ2-7; no firm D call. There are 13 residues in the CDR3. V was trimmed by 4 bases and J by 4 bases, leaving 11 bases between them. Germline values: CDR1 MNHEY, CDR2 SVGAGI. DNA for the CDR3: TGTGCCAGCAGTTCCCCCTTAGGGTACGAGCAGTACTTC. Protein: CASSSPLGYEQYF.

This clonotype was counted between two and nine times. The chain uses TRBV24-1 and TRBJ2-5, with TRBD2 identical over 10 bases. Germline assignment: CDR1 KGHDR and CDR2 SFDVKD. The length of the CDR3 is 16 residues. The V segment lost 5 bases and the J segment 1 base; nucleotides outside the gene matches: 6. The CDR3 sequence is CATSVTSGAFQETQYF. CDR3 sequence (DNA): TGTGCCACCAGTGTTACTAGCGGGGCTTTCCAAGAGACCCAGTACTTC.

The chain couples TRBV28 to TRBJ2-1; unclear D gene. Trimming took off 6 bases at V and 8 bases at J, with 8 bases between the two ends. The CDR3 is made up of 11 amino acids. CDR1 and CDR2 (germline): MDHEN, SYDVKM. The CDR3 loop is CASSRSHEQFF. The CDR3 DNA follows: TGTGCCAGCAGCCGGAGCCATGAGCAGTTCTTC.

CDR3 loop: CASSLRGAKETQYF. Written as DNA, the CDR3 is TGTGCCAGCAGCTTACGGGGGGCCAAAGAGACCCAGTACTTC. The V gene is TRBV7-7, the J gene TRBJ2-5, with a tentative D call TRBD2 (7 bases). The CDR3 is 14 amino acids. Germline values: CDR1 SSHAT, CDR2 FNYEAQ (reference sequence). The V and J ends lost 2 bases and 3 bases respectively, with 10 bases between them. Full variable domain (rest looked up from reference TRBV7-7 and TRBJ2-5): GAGVSQSPRYKVTKRGQDVTLRCDPISSHATLYWYQQALGQGPEFLTYFNYEAQPDKSGLPSDRFSAERPEGSISTLTIQRTEQRDSAMYRCASSLRGAKETQYFGPGTRLLVL.

This clonotype was observed a few times. The V call is TRBV11-2, the J call TRBJ2-3, with D maybe TRBD2 (5 bases). CDR1 is SGHAT, CDR2 FQNNGV, per germline. V was pared by 5 bases and J by 6 bases, with 12 bases between. There are 13 residues in the CDR3. CDR3 sequence reads: CASSTVLEDTQYF. The CDR3 coding sequence is TGTGCCAGCAGCACCGTACTAGAGGATACGCAGTATTTT.

This clonotype was recorded many times. The chain carries TRBV10-2 and TRBJ2-7; D perhaps matches TRBD1 (6 bases). Germline CDR1 is WSHSY and CDR2 is SAAADI. The CDR3 contains 13 residues. V was pared by 9 bases and J by 3 bases, with 15 bases between. CDR3 region: CASSTGPGYEQYF. The CDR3 DNA is TGCGCCAGTTCGACAGGCCCTGGCTACGAGCAGTACTTC.

This clonotype was observed at least ten times. The chain joins TRBV7-8 to TRBJ2-1, with TRBD1 as a possible D gene (5 bases). Germline loops: CDR1 SGHVS, CDR2 FQNEAQ. The CDR3 totals 14 residues. Between the trimmed V and J ends, which lost 1 base and 6 bases, there was a span of 10 bases. The CDR3 nucleotides are TGTGCCAGCAGCTTAGGGGGCTTGATCAATGAGCAGTTCTTC. Amino acid sequence: CASSLGGLINEQFF. The variable domain in full, with the rest retrieved from reference TRBV7-8 and TRBJ2-1, is GAGVSQSPRYKVAKRGQDVALRCDPISGHVSLFWYQQALGQGPEFLTYFQNEAQLDKSGLPSDRFFAERPEGSVSTLKIQRTQQEDSAVYLCASSLGGLINEQFFGPGTRLTVL.

The table lists this clonotype with many counts. The chain uses TRBV20-1 and TRBJ2-3, with unresolved D. The V end lost 6 bases, the J end lost 5 bases, and 6 bases lay between the germline ends. CDR3 length equals 10 residues. From germline, CDR1 is DFQATT and CDR2 SNEGSKA (reference sequence). CDR3 DNA sequence: TGCAGTGCACCCCAAGATACGCAGTATTTT. This translates into CSAPQDTQYF.

This clonotype was detected ten times or more. The rearrangement uses TRBV12-3 or TRBV12-4 and TRBJ2-7; D gene uncertain. V lost 3 bases to trimming and J lost 3 bases, with 21 bases between them. This CDR3 spans 17 amino acids. The chain's CDR3 is CASSFWFMGPFNYEQYF. CDR3 in DNA: TGTGCCAGCAGTTTCTGGTTTATGGGCCCTTTTAACTACGAGCAGTACTTC.

A word on this clonotype: This sequence may be a read error, since a much larger clone differs from it by one base. The CDR3 does not close with the conserved phenylalanine or tryptophan, likely indicating a read error. This rearrangement joins TRBV29-1 to TRBJ2-2; maybe TRBD1 (5 bases). This CDR3 contains 12 residues. Trimming removed 3 bases from V and 5 bases from J, with 7 bases in between. Germline V gene sequence: CDR1 SQVTM, CDR2 ANQGSEA. CDR3 DNA sequence: TGCAGCGTTGACTCAGGGACCGGGGAGCTGTTTTCT. Protein sequence: CSVDSGTGELFS.

This clonotype was detected many times. The rearrangement uses TRBV7-6 and TRBJ1-5; the D is unclear. Germline values: CDR1 SGHVS, CDR2 FNYEAQ. CDR3 length: 14 amino acids. The ends were cut back, 1 base at V and 6 bases at J, with 10 bases in the middle. The CDR3 DNA sequence: TGTGCCAGCAGCTTAGATAAGGGTCGTCAGCCCCAGCATTTT. Translation: CASSLDKGRQPQHF.

The chain recombines TRBV7-9 with TRBJ2-7, with a possible D match to TRBD2 (7 bases). The CDR3 consists of 13 residues. V lost 5 bases and J lost 4, with 12 bases in between. Germline CDR1 and CDR2: SEHNR and FQNEAQ (reference sequence). The CDR3: CASSMGGRYEQYV. In DNA form, the CDR3 reads TGTGCCAGCAGCATGGGGGGGCGATACGAGCAGTACGTC.

Many counts were recorded for this clonotype. The V and J genes are TRBV28 and TRBJ2-7; D may be TRBD1 or TRBD2 (5 bases each). The CDR3 is 14 amino acids. V was pared by 2 bases and J by 0 bases, with 8 bases between. The germline V gene has CDR1 MDHEN and CDR2 SYDVKM. The CDR3: CASSLGTSSYEQYF. Written as DNA, the CDR3 is TGTGCCAGCAGTTTAGGGACCAGCTCCTACGAGCAGTACTTC.

The chain carries TRBV7-3 and TRBJ1-5; 7 nucleotides line up with TRBD1. V shed 1 base and J 3 bases; nucleotides not matched to a gene: 3. Germline CDR1 SGHTA, CDR2 FQGTGA. CDR3 length equals 15 residues. As DNA, the CDR3 is TGTGCCAGCAGCTTAAAGGGACAGCCCAATCAGCCCCAGCATTTT. Translation: CASSLKGQPNQPQHF.

This clonotype was seen many times. The CDR3 loop reads CSVVVQGTFF. CDR3 DNA sequence: TGCAGCGTTGTCGTACAGGGTACGTTCTTC. V gene TRBV29-1 combines with J gene TRBJ2-1, with D tentatively TRBD1 (6 bases). Deletions cut 4 bases from V and 15 bases from J, with 13 bases between. Germline V gives CDR1 SQVTM, CDR2 ANQGSEA. The CDR3 runs to 10 residues.

By sample fraction, this clonotype is medium-sized (0.01 to 0.1%). The chain uses TRBV24-1 and TRBJ2-3; tentatively, D is TRBD2 (6 bases). The CDR3 contains 15 residues. Germline V gene sequence: CDR1 KGHDR, CDR2 SFDVKD. Trimming took 7 bases from V and 0 from J, leaving 13 bases between them. The CDR3 loop is CATSQRAGSTDTQYF. Written as DNA, the CDR3 is TGTGCCACCAGCCAACGAGCGGGCAGCACAGATACGCAGTATTTT.

This clonotype appeared a few times. J is TRBJ1-2 and V is TRBV28; no reliable D call. CDR1 is MDHEN, CDR2 SYDVKM, per germline. Trimming took off 6 bases at V and 2 bases at J, with 10 bases between the two ends. The CDR3 extends over 13 amino acids. CDR3 sequence reads: CASSPGRNYGYTF. CDR3 in DNA: TGTGCCAGCAGCCCCGGGCGGAACTATGGCTACACCTTC.

This clonotype was picked up many times. The chain employs TRBV2 and TRBJ2-7; 8 bases align to TRBD1. Germline CDR1 and CDR2: SNHLY and FYNNEI. V shed 4 bases and J 1 base; nucleotides not matched to a gene: 3. The CDR3 has 14 amino acids. CDR3 in amino acids: CASSAGQVSYEQYV. The CDR3 coding sequence is TGTGCCAGCAGTGCGGGACAGGTTTCCTACGAGCAGTACGTC.

Only a few counts were recorded for this clonotype. The chain carries TRBV6-4 and TRBJ2-1, with 9 bases identical to TRBD2. V shed 0 bases and J 8 bases; nucleotides not matched to a gene: 5. Germline CDR1 reads MRHNA; CDR2 reads SNTAGT. The CDR3 length is 15 residues. CDR3 region: CASSDSAGGKDEQFF. CDR3 DNA sequence: TGTGCCAGCAGTGACTCGGCGGGAGGGAAGGATGAGCAGTTCTTC.

This clonotype was recorded a few times. DNA of the CDR3: TGTGCCAGCAGCTATGGGACTAGCGGGAGCTCCTACGAGCAGTACTTC. Protein: CASSYGTSGSSYEQYF. The chain is built from TRBV27 and TRBJ2-7, with 14 nucleotides matching TRBD2. This CDR3 has 16 amino acids. CDR1 MNHEY and CDR2 SMNVEV come from the germline V gene (reference sequence). J was trimmed by 0 bases and V by 6 bases; bases with no gene match: 4.

This clonotype has ten or more counts. The chain recombines TRBV12-3 or TRBV12-4 with TRBJ2-1; 14 positions match TRBD2. The CDR3 contains 17 residues. V dropped 6 bases and J dropped 4; count of bases not matched to a gene: 8. The CDR3 loop is CASRGGLAGDLYNEQFF. In nucleotides, the CDR3 is TGTGCCAGCAGGGGGGGACTAGCGGGGGACCTATACAATGAGCAGTTCTTC.

This sequence joins TRBV20-1 and TRBJ2-1; D is undetermined. V was clipped by 0 bases and J by 12 bases, with 12 bases between them. Germline CDR1 is DFQATT and CDR2 is SNEGSKA (reference sequence). This CDR3 region has 12 residues. In DNA form, the CDR3 reads TGCAGTGCTAGAGAGAAGGGATATGTGCAGTTCTTC. Translating gives CSAREKGYVQFF.

This clonotype was recorded many times. V and J are TRBV7-2 and TRBJ2-7, with 9 bases fitting TRBD2. Trimming cost V 1 base and J 6 bases; bases outside gene matches: 4. The CDR3 has 14 residues. Germline V lookup: CDR1 SGHTA, CDR2 FQGNSA. The CDR3 bases are TGTGCCAGCAGCTTAGTGGGACTAGCCGGCGAGCAGTACTTC. Residues: CASSLVGLAGEQYF.